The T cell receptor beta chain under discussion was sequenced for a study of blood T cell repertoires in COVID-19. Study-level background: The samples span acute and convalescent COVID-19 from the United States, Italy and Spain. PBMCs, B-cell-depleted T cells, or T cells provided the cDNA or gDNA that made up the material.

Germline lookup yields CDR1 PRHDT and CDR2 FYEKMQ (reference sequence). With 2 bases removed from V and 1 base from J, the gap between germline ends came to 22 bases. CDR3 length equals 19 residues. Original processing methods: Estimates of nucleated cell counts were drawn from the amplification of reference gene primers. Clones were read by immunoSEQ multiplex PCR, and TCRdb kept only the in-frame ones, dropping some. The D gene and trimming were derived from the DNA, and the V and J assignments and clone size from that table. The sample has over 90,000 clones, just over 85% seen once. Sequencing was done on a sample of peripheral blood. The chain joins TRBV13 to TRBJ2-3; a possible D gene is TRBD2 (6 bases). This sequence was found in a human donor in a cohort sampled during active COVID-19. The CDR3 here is CASSLKRGGDLSGTDTQYF. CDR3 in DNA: TGTGCCAGCAGCTTAAAGAGGGGCGGGGATCTTTCGGGCACAGATACGCAGTATTTT.